This T cell receptor beta chain was retrieved from a study of blood T cell repertoires in COVID-19. Generated by immunoSEQ multiplex PCR, the TCRdb table keeps only in-frame clones and is missing some. This sample has around 70,000 clones, with just under 80% found just once. Per the germline V gene, CDR1 is MRHNA and CDR2 is SNTAGT. This CDR3 is 15 amino acids long. The V segment lost 6 bases and the J segment 3 bases; nucleotides outside the gene matches: 8. This sequence was found in a human donor in a cohort sampled during active COVID-19. The sequencing sample was made of peripheral blood. The chain uses TRBV6-4 and TRBJ1-2, with 9 nucleotides matching TRBD1. CDR3 protein: CASRPRDRVDYGYTF. Written as DNA, the CDR3 is TGTGCCAGCAGGCCGCGGGACAGGGTAGACTATGGCTACACCTTC.